Below are 30 T cell receptor beta chains sequenced from a single sample in a study of OX40 agonist ivuxolimab in advanced cancers. This table comes from immunoSEQ multiplex PCR, and its TCRdb copy is limited to in-frame clones, with some not included. This repertoire shows about 90,000 clones, just under 90% found once; its top ten account for 7% to 8.5%. The sample in question was CD4+ or CD8+ T cells sorted from blood, obtained in a trial of the OX40 agonist ivuxolimab. The receptors come from an adult with an advanced solid tumor such as melanoma, head and neck, liver or kidney cancer.

The chain recombines TRBV5-4 with TRBJ2-5; D not resolved. The J call is doubtful: the DNA matches TRBJ2-7 better. Germline values: CDR1 SGHNT, CDR2 YYREEE (reference sequence). The CDR3 length is 12 residues. DNA for the CDR3: TGTGCCAGCAGCTTGGAGTCCTACGAGCAGTACTTC. Its protein product is CASSLESYEQYF.

The chain links TRBV4-1 to TRBJ2-1, with D possibly TRBD2 on 7 matching bases. CDR1 is MGHRA and CDR2 is YSYEKL in the germline V gene. V shed 0 bases and J shed 3 bases, with 15 bases lying between them. The CDR3 spans 17 residues. This chain's CDR3 is CASSQDRGGDYYNEQFF. CDR3 sequence (DNA): TGCGCCAGCAGCCAAGATAGGGGGGGTGACTACTACAATGAGCAGTTCTTC.

In DNA, the CDR3 is TGCGCCAGCAGCCCCCCCCTAGCGGGAGTAGGCGAGACCCAGTACTTC. Translating gives CASSPPLAGVGETQYF. The chain recombines TRBV5-1 with TRBJ2-5; 10 bases match TRBD2. The CDR3 has 16 amino acids. The germline gives CDR1 SGHRS, CDR2 YFSETQ. With 4 bases clipped from V and 5 bases from J, the junction kept 11 bases outside the gene matches.

CDR3: CASSLSMTGEAFF. The CDR3, as DNA: TGTGCCAGCAGTTTAAGTATGACAGGTGAAGCTTTCTTT. The chain combines TRBV28 with TRBJ1-1, with a possible D match to TRBD1 (6 bases). Germline values: CDR1 MDHEN, CDR2 SYDVKM. This CDR3 contains 13 residues. The V end lost 2 bases, the J end lost 7 bases, and 11 bases lay between the germline ends.

V usage is TRBV7-3 and J usage is TRBJ1-1, with D possibly being TRBD1 (5 bases). CDR1 and CDR2 (germline): SGHTA, FQGTGA. V gave up 5 bases and J gave up 1 base, with 8 bases separating them. The length of the CDR3 is 13 residues. The CDR3: CASSRTGNTEAFF. DNA of the CDR3: TGTGCCAGCAGCAGAACAGGGAACACTGAAGCTTTCTTT.

The rearrangement joins TRBV28 to TRBJ2-7; 9 nucleotides match TRBD1. V was pared by 8 bases and J by 7 bases, with 18 bases of the junction left unmatched. The CDR3 contains 16 residues. Germline CDR1 reads MDHEN; CDR2 reads SYDVKM. CDR3 coding DNA: TGTGCCAGCCGAACCACAGGGGGCAATGATTTACGAGAGCAGTACTTC. Its protein is CASRTTGGNDLREQYF.

Comments on this clone: The junction differs from germline at one of its ends, possibly a read error. The J gene is TRBJ1-3, the V gene TRBV11-2; the D is unclear. Per the germline V gene, CDR1 is SGHAT and CDR2 is FQNNGV. This CDR3 spans 15 amino acids. CDR3 sequence (DNA): TGTGCCAGCACCTTACGGGCCTCCTCTGGAAACACCATATATTTT. It encodes CASTLRASSGNTIYF.

The rearrangement uses TRBV5-1 and TRBJ1-6; D gene ambiguous. V dropped 0 bases and J dropped 7 bases, with 5 bases sitting between them. Germline CDR1 and CDR2: SGHRS and YFSETQ. CDR3 length equals 13 residues. Here the CDR3 DNA reads TGCGCCAGCAGCTTGGCCGGGAATTCACCCCTCCACTTT. Residues: CASSLAGNSPLHF. The variable domain in full, with the rest retrieved from reference TRBV5-1 and TRBJ1-6, is KAGVTQTPRYLIKTRGQQVTLSCSPISGHRSVSWYQQTPGQGLQFLFEYFSETQRNKGNFPGRFSGRQFSNSRSEMNVSTLELGDSALYLCASSLAGNSPLHFGNGTRLTVT.

The rearrangement links TRBV18 to TRBJ2-6; 9 bases are a match to TRBD1. The trim removed 1 base at V and 1 base at J, leaving 5 bases unmatched. Germline V gene lookup returns CDR1 KGHSH and CDR2 LQKENI. The CDR3 has 18 residues. CDR3 loop: CASSPRDRGSSGANVLTF. In DNA, the CDR3 is TGTGCCAGCTCACCACGAGACAGGGGGTCTTCTGGGGCCAACGTCCTGACTTTC. The full variable domain, completed using reference TRBV18 and TRBJ2-6, is NAGVMQNPRHLVRRRGQEARLRCSPMKGHSHVYWYRQLPEEGLKFMVYLQKENIIDESGMPKERFSAEFPKEGPSILRIQQVVRGDSAAYFCASSPRDRGSSGANVLTFGAGSRLTVL.

The CDR3 sequence is CASTAGTSAGDTQYF. CDR3 bases: TGTGCCAGCACCGCTGGGACTAGCGCGGGGGATACGCAGTATTTT. The J gene is TRBJ2-3, the V gene TRBV2, with 10 bases that match TRBD2. The ends lost 7 bases at V and 6 bases at J; junction bases unmatched: 10. Germline-derived CDR1 and CDR2 are SNHLY and FYNNEI. The CDR3 extends over 15 amino acids. The full variable domain, rest sourced from reference TRBV2 and TRBJ2-3, is EPEVTQTPSHQVTQMGQEVILRCVPISNHLYFYWYRQILGQKVEFLVSFYNNEISEKSEIFDDQFSVERPDGSNFTLKIRSTKLEDSAMYFCASTAGTSAGDTQYFGPGTRLTVL.

The chain uses TRBV27 and TRBJ2-4; unclear D gene. The CDR3 is 15 amino acids. V dropped 5 bases and J dropped 0 bases, with 11 bases sitting between them. Germline V CDR1 and CDR2: MNHEY, SMNVEV (reference sequence). CDR3 DNA sequence: TGTGCCAGCAGTGGGTCTACTCTAGCCAAAAACATTCAGTACTTC. It yields the protein CASSGSTLAKNIQYF.

The chain recombines TRBV7-3 with TRBJ2-3; 7 positions agree with TRBD2. The germline CDR1 and CDR2 sequences are SGHTA and FQGTGA. This CDR3 has 15 residues. The V segment lost 5 bases and the J segment 0 bases; nucleotides outside the gene matches: 5. CDR3 sequence: CASSPWGGSTDTQYF. The DNA of the CDR3 is TGTGCCAGCAGCCCATGGGGGGGAAGCACAGATACGCAGTATTTT.

This rearrangement joins TRBV7-2 to TRBJ2-1, with D hard to call. This CDR3 is 15 amino acids long. Per germline, CDR1 SGHTA and CDR2 FQGNSA. Trimming removed 1 base from V and 4 bases from J, with 11 bases in between. As DNA, the CDR3 is TGTGCCAGCAGCTTAGAAGTAGGCCAGTACAATGAGCAGTTCTTC. Its protein product is CASSLEVGQYNEQFF.

The chain uses TRBV7-2 and TRBJ2-7, with 11 bases fitting TRBD2. The CDR3 length is 15 residues. Germline-derived CDR1 and CDR2 are SGHTA and FQGNSA. V was pared by 5 bases and J by 4 bases, with 7 bases of the junction left unmatched. Here the CDR3 reads CASSQTSGAQYEQYF. Here the CDR3 DNA reads TGTGCCAGCAGCCAGACTAGCGGGGCCCAATACGAGCAGTACTTC.

The chain has TRBV6-4 and TRBJ2-3; 8 bases are shared with TRBD2. The CDR3 has 15 residues. Unmatched junction bases numbered 7, after V lost 6 bases and J lost 2 bases. The germline V gene has CDR1 MRHNA and CDR2 SNTAGT. The CDR3 DNA follows: TGTGCCAGCAGCCGAAGCGGGGGACTCACAGATACGCAGTATTTT. Translation: CASSRSGGLTDTQYF.

This rearrangement joins TRBV28 to TRBJ2-3; 9 bases match TRBD2. Trimming took 6 bases from V and 4 from J; bases not matched to a gene: 14. Germline values: CDR1 MDHEN, CDR2 SYDVKM. CDR3 length: 17 residues. The CDR3 reads CASSSELAGVGADTQYF. The CDR3 nucleotides are TGTGCCAGCAGCTCAGAGTTAGCGGGAGTCGGAGCAGATACGCAGTATTTT.

V gene TRBV4-2 combines with J gene TRBJ2-3, with D unresolved. With 3 bases removed from V and 3 bases from J, the gap between germline ends came to 7 bases. Germline CDR1 LGHNA, CDR2 YNFKEQ. The CDR3 spans 13 residues. The CDR3 DNA is TGTGCCAGCAGCCAGATGGGGACAGATACGCAGTATTTT. Translated: CASSQMGTDTQYF.

The CDR3 sequence: CASSDWRGEQFF. The DNA of the CDR3 is TGTGCCAGCAGTGATTGGAGGGGCGAGCAGTTCTTC. The V call is TRBV6-1, the J call TRBJ2-1; D is perhaps TRBD2 (6 bases). The V gene's germline CDR1 is MNHNS and CDR2 SASEGT. CDR3 length equals 12 residues. V gave up 3 bases and J gave up 10 bases, with 10 bases separating them.

The chain combines TRBV6-1 with TRBJ2-7, with 9 bases aligning to TRBD2. This CDR3 is 13 amino acids long. Unmatched junction bases numbered 2, after V lost 6 bases and J lost 2 bases. CDR1 MNHNS and CDR2 SASEGT come from the germline V gene. The DNA for the CDR3 is TGTGCCAGCAGGGGACTAGCCACCTACGAGCAGTACTTC. This gives the protein CASRGLATYEQYF.

In regard to this clone: One end of the junction fails to match germline, which may point to a read error. At the DNA level, this CDR3 is encoded by other sequences in the same sample as well. The V call is TRBV13, the J call TRBJ2-7, with 12 bases that match TRBD2. There are 15 residues in the CDR3. The germline V gene encodes CDR1 PRHDT and CDR2 FYEKMQ (reference sequence). The CDR3 coding sequence is TGCGCCAGCAGCCCGAGACTAGCGGGGGTCTACGAGCAGTACTTC. Residues: CASSPRLAGVYEQYF.

This chain joins TRBV30 and TRBJ1-3; D unresolved. Germline CDR1 GTSNPN, CDR2 SVGIG (reference sequence). The CDR3 contains 11 residues. V lost 4 bases and J lost 4, with 5 bases in between. The CDR3 is CAWTVGNTIYF. The CDR3 DNA reads TGTGCCTGGACCGTAGGAAACACCATATATTTT. Full variable domain (outside the CDR3, taken from reference TRBV30 and TRBJ1-3): SQTIHQWPATLVQPVGSPLSLECTVEGTSNPNLYWYRQAAGRGLQLLFYSVGIGQISSEVPQNLSASRPQDRQFILSSKKLLLSDSGFYLCAWTVGNTIYFGEGSWLTVV.

The genes are TRBV5-6 and TRBJ2-3; 8 nucleotides match TRBD1. Germline V gene data show CDR1 as SGHDT and CDR2 as YYEEEE. The CDR3 contains 16 residues. With 6 bases clipped from V and 2 bases from J, the junction kept 11 bases outside the gene matches. The CDR3 DNA sequence: TGTGCCAGCACCGACTTAATGGGACAGGACACAGATACGCAGTATTTT. It is translated as CASTDLMGQDTDTQYF.

The chain has TRBV6-6 and TRBJ1-2; D remains ambiguous. CDR1 MNHNY and CDR2 SVGAGI come from the germline V gene (reference sequence). The CDR3 has 14 residues. V was pared by 6 bases and J by 3 bases, with 14 bases between. The DNA of the CDR3 is TGTGCCAGCAGACACGGACCGGCCGACTATGGCTACACCTTC. This encodes CASRHGPADYGYTF.

V usage is TRBV11-2 and J usage is TRBJ2-7; TRBD2 might be the D (5 bases). Germline values: CDR1 SGHAT, CDR2 FQNNGV. Trimming took off 5 bases at V and 0 bases at J, with 14 bases between the two ends. The CDR3 runs to 15 residues. The CDR3 bases are TGTGCCAGCAGCATCACGACTACGGTCTCCTACGAGCAGTACTTC. Its protein product is CASSITTTVSYEQYF.

This clone has only one observation. This chain connects TRBV30 to TRBJ1-2, with D perhaps matching TRBD1 (5 bases). CDR1 is GTSNPN, CDR2 SVGIG, per germline (reference sequence). This CDR3 region has 13 residues. Trimming took 2 bases from V and 7 from J, leaving 14 bases between them. This CDR3 is CAWSLQGLGGYTF. The CDR3 bases are TGTGCCTGGAGTCTCCAGGGCTTAGGTGGCTACACCTTC.

This clone came up once. The V gene is TRBV6-4, the J gene TRBJ1-1; D is unresolved. CDR1 is MRHNA, CDR2 SNTAGT, per germline. This CDR3 spans 13 amino acids. With 6 bases removed from V and 0 bases from J, the gap between germline ends came to 8 bases. The CDR3 spells CASRETLNTEAFF. CDR3 sequence (DNA): TGTGCCAGCAGAGAGACACTGAACACTGAAGCTTTCTTT.

A single count supports this clone. The V and J genes are TRBV6-5 and TRBJ2-1; TRBD1 agrees at 7 bases. The CDR3 runs to 14 residues. Germline trimming cut 5 bases from V and 3 bases from J; bases unmatched to any gene: 4. Per the germline V gene, CDR1 is MNHEY and CDR2 is SVGAGI. This CDR3 reads CASSRGQRYNEQFF. CDR3 DNA: TGTGCCAGCAGTAGGGGACAGCGCTACAATGAGCAGTTCTTC.

This chain uses TRBV9 with TRBJ2-1; no reliable D call. Germline lookup yields CDR1 SGDLS and CDR2 YYNGEE. V lost 0 bases and J lost 1, with 8 bases in between. The CDR3 has 15 residues. CDR3 bases: TGTGCCAGCAGCGTAGGCCGCGGATCCTACAATGAGCAGTTCTTC. It translates to CASSVGRGSYNEQFF.

V is TRBV5-1 and J is TRBJ2-7; D is unclear. Germline V gives CDR1 SGHRS, CDR2 YFSETQ. This CDR3 contains 14 residues. The V end lost 0 bases, the J end lost 3 bases, and 10 bases lay between the germline ends. The CDR3, as DNA: TGCGCCAGCAGCTTGGAATTTACCCTCTACGAGCAGTACTTC. This codes for CASSLEFTLYEQYF.

The rearrangement uses TRBV7-3 and TRBJ2-3; no firm D call. The CDR3 loop spans 13 amino acids. Trimming took 6 bases from V and 5 from J, leaving 12 bases between them. CDR1 and CDR2 from the germline V gene are SGHTA and FQGTGA. The CDR3, as DNA: TGTGCCAGCAGTCTGCCCCCCCTAGATACGCAGTATTTT. Residues: CASSLPPLDTQYF.